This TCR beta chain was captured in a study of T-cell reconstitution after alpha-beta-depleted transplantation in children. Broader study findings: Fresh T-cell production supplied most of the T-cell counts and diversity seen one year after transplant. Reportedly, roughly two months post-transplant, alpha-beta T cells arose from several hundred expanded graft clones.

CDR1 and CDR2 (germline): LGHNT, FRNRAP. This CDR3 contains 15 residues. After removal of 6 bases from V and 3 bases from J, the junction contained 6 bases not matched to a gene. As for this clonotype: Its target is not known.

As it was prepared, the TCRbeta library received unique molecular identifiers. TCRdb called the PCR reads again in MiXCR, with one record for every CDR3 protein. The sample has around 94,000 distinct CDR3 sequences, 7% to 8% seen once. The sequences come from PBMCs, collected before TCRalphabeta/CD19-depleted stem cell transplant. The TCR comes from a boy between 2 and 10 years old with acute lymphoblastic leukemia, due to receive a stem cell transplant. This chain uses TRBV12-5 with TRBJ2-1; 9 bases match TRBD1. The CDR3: CASGPGQGYYNEQFF. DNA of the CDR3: TGTGCTAGTGGCCCGGGACAGGGTTACTACAATGAGCAGTTCTTC.